Listed below are T cell receptor beta chains from one sample, sequenced in a study of post-analysis software for immune sequencing data. A single record per CDR3 protein comes from TCRdb applying MiXCR to the PCR reads. The table has roughly 730,000 distinct CDR3 sequences, 30% seen once; the top ten hold around 0.55%. The source material was blood. The receptors originated from a girl between 10 and 17 years old with multiple sclerosis. The conserved cysteine and the conserved F or W are not part of the CDR3 here. The order of the fields is CDR3 protein, V gene, J gene.

CDR3: ASSSRGSSYNSPLH; V: TRBV6-5; J: TRBJ1-6
CDR3: SARLTGKGGYT; V: TRBV20-1; J: TRBJ1-2
CDR3: ASRRQGGLREQY; V: TRBV6-1; J: TRBJ2-7
CDR3: ASSLGQGLISIAKNIQY; V: TRBV7-9; J: TRBJ2-4
CDR3: ASSPPYGGADNEQF; V: TRBV18; J: TRBJ2-1
CDR3: ASSLGEEVDGYT; V: TRBV7-9; J: TRBJ1-2
CDR3: ASSFFPTYEQY; V: TRBV7-2; J: TRBJ2-7
CDR3: SASTGPDSPPH; V: TRBV20-1; J: TRBJ1-6
CDR3: SARGPSVETQY; V: TRBV20-1; J: TRBJ2-5
CDR3: ASRTRDRGRNSPLH; V: TRBV6-5; J: TRBJ1-6
CDR3: SADGDYNEQF; V: TRBV29-1; J: TRBJ2-1
CDR3: SAEGRFSETQY; V: TRBV29-1; J: TRBJ2-5
CDR3: SARDRLTPYEQY; V: TRBV20-1; J: TRBJ2-7
CDR3: ASSSRPFLEQY; V: TRBV7-6; J: TRBJ2-7
CDR3: ASAQGQGITEAF; V: TRBV5-1; J: TRBJ1-1
CDR3: SVDSGLAQDNEQF; V: TRBV29-1; J: TRBJ2-1
CDR3: ASSYSLQGPTGELF; V: TRBV6-5; J: TRBJ2-2
CDR3: SVANEQY; V: TRBV29-1; J: TRBJ2-7
CDR3: ASSLVASGRTYEQY; V: TRBV7-9; J: TRBJ2-7
CDR3: SASSLSPDTQY; V: TRBV20-1; J: TRBJ2-3
CDR3: ASSTEESGQY; V: TRBV28; J: TRBJ2-3
CDR3: ASAVGGPNYGYT; V: TRBV27; J: TRBJ1-2
CDR3: ASRYNTGTEEY; V: TRBV5-1; J: TRBJ2-4
CDR3: ASSQGGVGANVLT; V: TRBV4-3; J: TRBJ2-6
CDR3: ASGLVGSGRYSYNEQF; V: TRBV12-5; J: TRBJ2-1
CDR3: SARRYSVLPDTQY; V: TRBV20-1; J: TRBJ2-3
CDR3: SAIGTGSGANVLT; V: TRBV20-1; J: TRBJ2-6
CDR3: SADRSAGTYNEQF; V: TRBV20-1; J: TRBJ2-1
CDR3: ASSQVAGSSYNEQF; V: TRBV14; J: TRBJ2-1
CDR3: ASSQVVLDQGHNEQF; V: TRBV3-1; J: TRBJ2-1
CDR3: ASSSRDSLYGYT; V: TRBV5-1; J: TRBJ1-2
CDR3: ASSIKAGQPQH; V: TRBV7-2; J: TRBJ1-5
CDR3: ASSPRTYAPGTEAF; V: TRBV7-8; J: TRBJ1-1
CDR3: ASSRALSSYNEQF; V: TRBV18; J: TRBJ2-1
CDR3: ASSWNPGPGTDTQY; V: TRBV7-8; J: TRBJ2-3
CDR3: ASSYPSTSQETQY; V: TRBV6-6; J: TRBJ2-5
CDR3: ASSVKGSSTDTQY; V: TRBV9; J: TRBJ2-3